These 15 T cell receptor beta chains came from one sample sequenced in a study of cytomegalovirus exposure and HLA in healthy donors. It was with 60 Vbeta and 13 Jbeta primers that the PCR ran. Profiling relied on immunoSEQ multiplex PCR, and the TCRdb table lists in-frame clones only, not all of them. The sample carries 170,000 or so clones, roughly 80% recorded once. The material sequenced was PBMCs. Source of these receptors: a woman aged 45-65 years in good health and CMV-seropositive.

The chain uses TRBV6-6 and TRBJ2-2, with TRBD2 identical over 8 bases. Germline CDR1 MNHNY, CDR2 SVGAGI (reference sequence). The CDR3 has 14 amino acids. V lost 8 bases and J lost 4; bases outside the gene matches: 6. The CDR3 region is CASLREGGTGELFF. Written as DNA, the CDR3 is TGTGCCAGCCTCCGGGAGGGAGGCACCGGGGAGCTGTTTTTT.

To note about this clone: Germline is not matched at one junction end, which may reflect a read error. Other nucleotide sequences from this sample produce the same CDR3. V and J are TRBV10-2 and TRBJ1-1; D perhaps matches TRBD1 (5 bases). Germline CDR1 WSHSY, CDR2 SAAADI. This CDR3 region has 14 residues. The DNA for the CDR3 is TGCGCCAGCACTCCGACAGAGAGGAACACTGAAGCTTTCTTC. This translates into CASTPTERNTEAFF.

J is TRBJ2-7 and V is TRBV7-8; tentatively, D is TRBD1 (5 bases). Germline CDR1 SGHVS, CDR2 FQNEAQ. Trimming shortened V by 6 bases and J by 2 bases, and 14 bases separated the two germline ends. The CDR3 is 14 amino acids. CDR3 region: CASREGQGPYEQYF. The CDR3 DNA reads TGTGCCAGCAGGGAAGGACAAGGTCCCTACGAGCAGTACTTC.

V usage is TRBV7-3 and J usage is TRBJ2-7; D gene uncertain. Trimming removed 2 bases at V and 1 base at J, with 6 bases between. The CDR3 length is 13 residues. The germline gives CDR1 SGHTA, CDR2 FQGTGA. In DNA, the CDR3 is TGTGCCAGCAGCTTAGGAGTTTCCTACGAGCAGTACTTC. Its translation is CASSLGVSYEQYF.

This sequence joins TRBV29-1 and TRBJ1-1; the match to TRBD1 covers 10 bases. This CDR3 spans 14 amino acids. V trimming: 5 bases; J trimming: 6 bases; junction bases outside the gene matches: 9. Germline CDR1 SQVTM, CDR2 ANQGSEA. In DNA, the CDR3 is TGCAGCGTTCGCTTGGACAGGGGGATCGCTGAAGCTTTCTTT. It specifies CSVRLDRGIAEAFF.

J is TRBJ2-3 and V is TRBV30, with D possibly matching TRBD1 (6 bases). The CDR3 runs 12 residues. Looked up from germline, CDR1 is GTSNPN and CDR2 is SVGIG (reference sequence). The V end was cut by 1 base, the J end by 8 bases, with 10 bases between. The CDR3 DNA is TGTGCCTGGAGTGAGGGGGACGCTACGCAGTATTTT. Residues: CAWSEGDATQYF.

The chain links TRBV5-6 to TRBJ2-2, with 10 bases fitting TRBD1. With V trimmed by 4 bases and J by 5 bases, 14 bases remained unmatched. CDR3 length: 18 amino acids. Looked up from germline, CDR1 is SGHDT and CDR2 is YYEEEE. The CDR3 DNA sequence: TGTGCCAGCAGCCTATCGGGACAGGGGCTACAGGGGACCGGGGAGCTGTTTTTT. This gives the protein CASSLSGQGLQGTGELFF.

The CDR3 sequence: CASSPRTSGTPHEQFF. The CDR3 DNA sequence: TGTGCCAGCAGCCCAAGGACTAGCGGGACCCCACATGAGCAGTTCTTC. The genes are TRBV7-8 and TRBJ2-1; 12 bases match TRBD2. The CDR3 extends over 16 amino acids. V lost 5 bases to trimming and J lost 8 bases; unmatched junction nucleotides: 10. Germline CDR1 reads SGHVS; CDR2 reads FQNEAQ.

The chain combines TRBV29-1 with TRBJ1-1; 7 nucleotides match TRBD1. Looked up from germline, CDR1 is SQVTM and CDR2 is ANQGSEA. CDR3 size: 14 residues. The V segment lost 7 bases and the J segment 2 bases; nucleotides outside the gene matches: 10. CDR3 DNA sequence: TGCAGCGCCGGGGCGTCAGGGGGTAACACTGAAGCTTTCTTT. This codes for CSAGASGGNTEAFF.

This chain links TRBV18 with TRBJ2-1; a weak D match, TRBD2 (5 bases). Trimming took off 5 bases at V and 4 bases at J, with 15 bases between the two ends. Germline-derived CDR1 and CDR2 are KGHSH and LQKENI. CDR3 length: 15 residues. CDR3 sequence reads: CASSLGAVAYNEQFF. Written as DNA, the CDR3 is TGTGCCAGCTCATTGGGAGCCGTCGCTTACAATGAGCAGTTCTTC.

This sequence joins TRBV5-1 and TRBJ2-5; 8 bases line up with TRBD2. The J call could be wrong; TRBJ2-7 is a better fit for the DNA end. This CDR3 contains 14 residues. CDR1 SGHRS and CDR2 YFSETQ come from the germline V gene. Written as DNA, the CDR3 is TGCGCCACTTCCTATAGCGGGGAGACCTACGAGCAGTACTTC. Its translation is CATSYSGETYEQYF.

The V and J genes are TRBV2 and TRBJ2-5; 7 bases align to TRBD2. This CDR3 has 18 amino acids. With V trimmed by 7 bases and J by 4 bases, 21 bases remained unmatched. Germline V gene sequence: CDR1 SNHLY, CDR2 FYNNEI. The CDR3 sequence is CASTTFKAGRGLGETQYF. CDR3 in DNA: TGTGCCAGCACCACCTTTAAGGCTGGGCGGGGGTTGGGAGAGACCCAGTACTTC.

The chain recombines TRBV5-1 with TRBJ1-4; no definite D call. V dropped 4 bases and J dropped 8 bases, with 21 bases sitting between them. Germline V lookup: CDR1 SGHRS, CDR2 YFSETQ. The CDR3 covers 16 residues. The DNA for the CDR3 is TGCGCCAGCAGCCGCGCCCCGGGCGGGTCTGAGGAAAAACTGTTTTTT. Translating it yields CASSRAPGGSEEKLFF.

This chain connects TRBV5-1 to TRBJ2-7, with a possible D match to TRBD1 (5 bases). This CDR3 region has 14 residues. The V end lost 2 bases, the J end lost 0 bases, and 9 bases lay between the germline ends. CDR1 SGHRS and CDR2 YFSETQ come from the germline V gene. As DNA, the CDR3 is TGCGCCAGCAGCTTCGTACAGGCCTCCTACGAGCAGTACTTC. It translates to CASSFVQASYEQYF.

This clone has only a few counts. This chain uses TRBV19 with TRBJ2-1; 9 bases align to TRBD2. The CDR3 covers 17 residues. V was pared by 0 bases and J by 2 bases, with 5 bases of the junction left unmatched. The germline CDR1 and CDR2 sequences are LNHDA and SQIVND (reference sequence). The CDR3 protein is CASSIDQASGAYNEQFF. The CDR3 coding sequence is TGTGCCAGTAGTATAGATCAGGCTAGCGGGGCCTACAATGAGCAGTTCTTC.